The T cell receptor beta chain under discussion was sequenced for a study of T-cell memory formation after mild COVID-19. On this clonotype: Its specificity is not known.

The CDR3 consists of 15 residues. Trimming took off 6 bases at V and 1 base at J, with 16 bases between the two ends. Germline loops: CDR1 SGDLS, CDR2 YYNGEE. Study-wide results and caveats: The finding that pre-infection memory included some responding clones suggested that cross-reactive memory joined.

TCRdb itself ran the 5' RACE reads through MiXCR, one entry per CDR3 protein. Seen here are a few hundred thousand distinct CDR3 sequences, around 27% observed once, and the top ten hold roughly 13%. This TCR derives from an adult woman who had mild COVID-19 (a few samples of this study predate the infection). Cell type and time point are not known. The genes are TRBV9 and TRBJ1-1, with D hard to call. The sequenced sample consisted of PBMCs or a T cell subset sorted from them (not recorded which). CDR3 DNA sequence: TGTGCCAGCACCAAGACGGTAGGCACGAACACTGAAGCTTTCTTT. Protein product: CASTKTVGTNTEAFF.